The 11 T cell receptor beta chains presented below share a single source sample, sequenced in a study of lymphopenia after photon versus proton radiotherapy. The method was immunoSEQ multiplex PCR; TCRdb's version includes in-frame clones alone and lacks a portion of them. The profile shows approximately 16,000 clones, 65% to 90% of them singletons. Sequences were derived from peripheral blood, sampled from a patient treated with proton-based radiotherapy. These receptors came from a man aged 65 to 79 with pancreatic cancer.

The rearrangement joins TRBV6-6 to TRBJ2-1, with D hard to call. Germline loops: CDR1 MNHNY, CDR2 SVGAGI (reference sequence). V was clipped by 0 bases and J by 4 bases, with 7 bases between them. The CDR3 is made up of 14 amino acids. CDR3 sequence reads: CASSYSSVYNEQFF. The CDR3 region has the DNA TGTGCCAGCAGTTACTCATCGGTGTACAATGAGCAGTTCTTC.

Of note for this clone: Its ends do not fully match the called genes, so a read error is possible. The rearrangement joins TRBV19 to TRBJ1-2; D unresolved. The CDR3 runs 15 residues. CDR1 LNHDA and CDR2 SQIVND come from the germline V gene (reference sequence). The CDR3 spells CASSLDLLFNYGYTF. The CDR3 DNA reads as TGTGCCAGTAGTCTAGACCTCCTTTTTAACTATGGCTACACCTTC.

The J gene is TRBJ2-1, the V gene TRBV27, with D maybe TRBD2 (5 bases). Trimming took off 3 bases at V and 6 bases at J, with 6 bases between the two ends. The CDR3 length is 12 residues. The germline CDR1 and CDR2 sequences are MNHEY and SMNVEV (reference sequence). In DNA form, the CDR3 reads TGTGCCAGCAGTTTCCGGGGCAATGAGCAGTTCTTC. Protein sequence: CASSFRGNEQFF.

V usage is TRBV30 and J usage is TRBJ1-1; D is perhaps TRBD1 (6 bases). CDR1 GTSNPN and CDR2 SVGIG come from the germline V gene (reference sequence). Trimming shortened V by 0 bases and J by 1 base, and 15 bases separated the two germline ends. This CDR3 is built from 16 residues. Here the CDR3 DNA reads TGTGCCTGGAGTGTAAGAGGGGCAGGGGAGAACACTGAAGCTTTCTTT. This sequence encodes CAWSVRGAGENTEAFF. The complete variable domain, with remaining parts taken from reference TRBV30 and TRBJ1-1, reads SQTIHQWPATLVQPVGSPLSLECTVEGTSNPNLYWYRQAAGRGLQLLFYSVGIGQISSEVPQNLSASRPQDRQFILSSKKLLLSDSGFYLCAWSVRGAGENTEAFFGQGTRLTVV.

The table lists this clone with a few counts. The J gene is TRBJ2-7, the V gene TRBV27; 10 bases line up with TRBD1. After removal of 3 bases from V and 6 bases from J, the junction contained 5 bases not matched to a gene. The CDR3 runs to 14 residues. Germline lookup yields CDR1 MNHEY and CDR2 SMNVEV (reference sequence). The CDR3 region is CASSFRDRGGEQYF. The CDR3 coding sequence is TGTGCCAGCAGTTTCCGGGACAGGGGAGGCGAGCAGTACTTC.

The chain uses TRBV6-8 and TRBJ1-1; D call uncertain. Germline CDR1 is MNHGY and CDR2 is SAAAGT. The CDR3 length is 11 residues. Trimming pared 3 bases from V and 6 bases from J, leaving 5 bases between. CDR3 loop: CASSYASEAFF. CDR3 coding DNA: TGTGCCAGCAGTTATGCTTCTGAAGCTTTCTTT.

This chain links TRBV7-8 with TRBJ1-1; 9 nucleotides agree with TRBD1. The ends lost 5 bases at V and 0 bases at J; junction bases unmatched: 10. CDR1 SGHVS and CDR2 FQNEAQ come from the germline V gene. This CDR3 contains 17 residues. The CDR3 DNA reads as TGTGCCAGCAGCCCGTCACAGGGGGCCTTCATGAACACTGAAGCTTTCTTT. Translating it yields CASSPSQGAFMNTEAFF.

This chain links TRBV10-1 with TRBJ2-2, with D perhaps being TRBD1 or TRBD2 (5 bases each). Germline values: CDR1 WNHNN, CDR2 SYGVQD (reference sequence). V lost 6 bases and J 2 bases, leaving 10 bases between the germline ends. The CDR3 has 14 residues. Here the CDR3 DNA reads TGCGCCAGCAGGGAGGACACAAACACCGGGGAGCTGTTTTTT. Its translation is CASREDTNTGELFF.

J is TRBJ1-2 and V is TRBV6-5, with D tentatively TRBD1 (5 bases). The CDR3 is 13 amino acids. Trimming took off 5 bases at V and 6 bases at J, with 13 bases between the two ends. Germline V lookup: CDR1 MNHEY, CDR2 SVGAGI. In DNA form, the CDR3 reads TGTGCCAGCAGTCCGACAGAAGGGCATGGCTACACCTTC. This gives the protein CASSPTEGHGYTF.

The chain employs TRBV19 and TRBJ2-5, with a weak D call TRBD2 (6 bases). V lost 4 bases, J lost 4 bases, and 16 bases lay in between. In germline, CDR1 is LNHDA, CDR2 SQIVND (reference sequence). The length of the CDR3 is 15 residues. CDR3 loop: CASSTGDSTPETQYF. DNA for the CDR3: TGTGCCAGTAGTACTGGGGACTCCACCCCAGAGACCCAGTACTTC.

V gene TRBV19 combines with J gene TRBJ1-4; D uncertain. The germline gives CDR1 LNHDA, CDR2 SQIVND (reference sequence). The germline V and J ends were trimmed by 5 bases and 8 bases, with 12 bases remaining between them. The CDR3 has 13 residues. The CDR3, as DNA: TGTGCCAGTAGTTGGCGGGCTGGGGAAAAACTGTTTTTT. It is translated as CASSWRAGEKLFF.